The subject of this entry is one T cell receptor (beta chain). The antigen this receptor binds is unknown. Base quality data are lacking; no much larger clone is found one base away. The collaborating institutions used their own protocols to collect whole blood in K2EDTA tubes. Collaborator samples were shipped for TCRbeta analysis as frozen whole blood, isolated PBMCs, or DNA extracted from either sample type. This entry is derived from a study of blood T cell repertoires in COVID-19 (dated by TCRdb to the early 2020s). With respect to the entire study: Samples from collaborators originated in the United States, Italy and Spain and spanned both the acute and convalescent phases of COVID-19. The material from the prospective study consisted of cDNA or gDNA derived from T cells, B-cell-depleted T cells, or PBMCs. The dataset comprised deeply sampled blood TCRbeta repertoires from subjects exposed to, actively infected with, or recovered from COVID-19. A freely available public database, intended as a resource for researchers studying the immune response to SARS-CoV-2, is where the repertoires were released. The samples were drawn from the first 160 participants of the ongoing ImmuneRACE study and from 1,254 subjects provided by 6 global collaborators. A de-identified subject ID, COVID-19 status, age in years and sex were almost always included in the sample metadata. Where available, HLA class I and class II types were taken from metadata supplied by the sample provider and were not determined by assay-based typing.

General findings and caveats noted by the study authors: The amount of clinical and demographic metadata varied by source and participant and was provided uncurated.

TCRbeta CDR3 regions were amplified from genomic DNA by means of the immunoSEQ Assay, a bias-controlled multiplex PCR. On the study's bioinformatics: Nucleated cell counts per sample were estimated from amplification of reference gene primers within the assay. To quantify the absolute abundance of each unique TCRbeta CDR3 rearrangement, sequence reads were collapsed and filtered. For each sample, productive Simpson clonality was calculated as the square root of Simpson's diversity index over productive rearrangements. TCRdb holds this immuneACCESS table with in-frame rearrangements only. Some clones are missing; in checked studies, unresolved V genes explain under half, and the rest has no known cause. V, J and clone size were drawn from that table, and D and trimming were deduced from the DNA. Within this sample are 150,000 to 200,000 clones, with 88% of them counted one time only. The ten largest clonotypes hold 5% to 6.5% of the sample.

From its cysteine to its phenylalanine, the CDR3 spans 16 amino acids. CDR3 DNA is the only sequence kept; it has 48 bases, read in frame from the first base. V is trimmed back by 4 bases and J by 3 bases, and the junction contains 6 bases that no gene match accounts for. The germline V gene (reference sequence) sets CDR1 to LGHDT and CDR2 to YNNKEL. In this chain, TRBV3-1 (or the pseudogene TRBV3-2) is recombined with TRBJ2-5, with 12 bases aligning to TRBD2. Sequencing input: peripheral blood. The sequence was obtained from a man aged 40-55 years with active or convalescent COVID-19. CDR3 sequence: CASSLRLAGDKETQYF. In nucleotides, the sequence is TGTGCCAGCAGCCTTCGACTAGCGGGGGATAAAGAGACCCAGTACTTC.